The clone carrying this T cell receptor beta chain was seen many times. The sample originates from a study of spatial heterogeneity in lung cancer. This CDR3 is built from 13 residues. V was clipped by 0 bases and J by 5 bases, with 10 bases between them. Germline V gene data show CDR1 as GTSNPN and CDR2 as SVGIG (reference sequence). Each TCR cDNA molecule bore a unique molecular identifier. TCRdb independently ran MiXCR on the 5' RACE reads; one entry per CDR3 protein. The sample records 4,700 or so distinct CDR3 sequences, about a fifth being singletons. The time point denotes: sample taken at primary tumor resection. Whole RNA came from tumor, nontumor lung or frozen PBMC and was sequenced without being sorted. Donation came from 70 or so patients with untreated early-stage non-small cell lung cancer.

This sequence joins TRBV30 and TRBJ1-2; D ambiguous. The sample consisted of normal lung tissue next to the tumor, taken at surgery. The sequence was obtained from a female donor with early-stage non-small cell lung cancer. The CDR3 protein is CAWSVAMTYGYTF. The CDR3 nucleotides are TGTGCCTGGAGTGTTGCTATGACTTATGGCTACACCTTC. The variable domain in full, with the rest retrieved from reference TRBV30 and TRBJ1-2, is SQTIHQWPATLVQPVGSPLSLECTVEGTSNPNLYWYRQAAGRGLQLLFYSVGIGQISSEVPQNLSASRPQDRQFILSSKKLLLSDSGFYLCAWSVAMTYGYTFGSGTRLTVV.